These 19 T cell receptor beta chains share one sample of origin, sequenced in a study of read filtering for tumor transcriptome and immune sequencing. Molecular barcoded adaptors covering alpha/delta and beta/gamma chains were used on approximately 400 ng RNA. A single record per CDR3 protein comes from TCRdb applying MiXCR to the reads. This sample has about 39,000 distinct CDR3 sequences, with roughly an eighth found just once. Sequencing was done on a sample of a population of CD138-negative cells sorted from bone marrow. The receptors come from a donor aged 40 or older with multiple myeloma.

This clonotype was detected a few times. The rearrangement uses TRBV29-1 and TRBJ1-1; 7 nucleotides align to TRBD1. Germline trimming cut 4 bases from V and 4 bases from J; bases unmatched to any gene: 6. The length of the CDR3 is 13 residues. CDR1 is SQVTM and CDR2 is ANQGSEA in the germline V gene. The CDR3 DNA reads TGCAGCGTTGTGACAGGGATGAGCACTGAAGCTTTCTTT. It codes for CSVVTGMSTEAFF.

This clonotype was counted many times. The V call is TRBV28, the J call TRBJ1-4; D remains ambiguous. The V and J ends lost 3 bases and 0 bases respectively, with 11 bases between them. The CDR3 is made up of 16 amino acids. Per germline, CDR1 MDHEN and CDR2 SYDVKM. The CDR3 protein is CASSFTYGSTNEKLFF. The CDR3 DNA reads as TGTGCCAGCAGTTTCACTTACGGTTCAACTAATGAAAAACTGTTTTTT.

Regarding this clonotype: A read error may be the cause here, since a much bigger clone is one base away. This CDR3 reads CASRNILGSTEAFF. The CDR3 coding sequence is TGTGCCAGCAGAAATATTCTGGGGAGCACTGAAGCTTTCTTT. J is TRBJ1-1 and V is TRBV27; D uncertain. V was clipped by 6 bases and J by 4 bases, with 15 bases between them. Germline V gives CDR1 MNHEY, CDR2 SMNVEV (reference sequence). This CDR3 spans 14 amino acids.

The chain recombines TRBV10-2 with TRBJ2-1; D unclear. V was cut by 6 bases and J by 0 bases, with 9 bases left in between. The CDR3 is made up of 14 amino acids. CDR1 is WSHSY, CDR2 SAAADI, per germline. CDR3 loop: CASSLKYSYNEQFF. The CDR3 coding sequence is TGCGCCAGCAGCCTAAAGTACTCCTACAATGAGCAGTTCTTC.

This clonotype was detected ten times or more. The rearrangement links TRBV7-9 to TRBJ1-1, with no clear D. CDR1 SEHNR and CDR2 FQNEAQ come from the germline V gene (reference sequence). V was pared by 1 base and J by 5 bases, with 11 bases between. CDR3 length: 14 residues. The CDR3 bases are TGTGCCAGCAGCTTAGAGGGATTGGGGACTGAAGCTTTCTTT. Translated: CASSLEGLGTEAFF.

This clonotype came up many times. This chain connects TRBV29-1 to TRBJ2-5; the match to TRBD2 covers 10 bases. From germline, CDR1 is SQVTM and CDR2 ANQGSEA. With V trimmed by 7 bases and J by 6 bases, 8 bases remained unmatched. The CDR3 contains 13 residues. The CDR3 spells CSAASGGGQTQYF. The CDR3 bases are TGCAGCGCTGCTAGCGGGGGTGGGCAGACCCAGTACTTC.

The rearrangement joins TRBV4-1 to TRBJ2-7, with a possible D match to TRBD2 (5 bases). Germline loops: CDR1 MGHRA, CDR2 YSYEKL. The CDR3 spans 16 residues. Trimming pared 1 base from V and 0 bases from J, leaving 13 bases between. The CDR3 spells CASSQGPRLLSYEQYF. The DNA of the CDR3 is TGCGCCAGCAGCCAAGGACCGAGACTACTCTCCTACGAGCAGTACTTC.

This clonotype was seen many times. The gene calls are TRBV20-1 and TRBJ1-5, with a tentative D call TRBD1 (6 bases). From germline, CDR1 is DFQATT and CDR2 SNEGSKA (reference sequence). Between the trimmed V and J ends, which lost 1 base and 0 bases, there was a span of 10 bases. The CDR3 sequence is 15 residues long. This CDR3 reads CSARGTARSNQPQHF. CDR3 DNA: TGCAGTGCTAGAGGGACAGCGCGTAGCAATCAGCCCCAGCATTTT.

This clonotype was recorded at least ten times. The chain uses TRBV5-1 and TRBJ1-5; D not resolved. Trimming pared 4 bases from V and 6 bases from J, leaving 17 bases between. The CDR3 covers 15 residues. CDR1 SGHRS and CDR2 YFSETQ come from the germline V gene. Written as DNA, the CDR3 is TGCGCCAGCAGCATAGGCGTGGGATGGGGTCAGCCCCAGCATTTT. Its protein is CASSIGVGWGQPQHF.

This clonotype was found many times. V gene TRBV6-6 combines with J gene TRBJ2-5, with 8 bases aligning to TRBD2. The germline V gene encodes CDR1 MNHNY and CDR2 SVGAGI (reference sequence). V trimming: 5 bases; J trimming: 5 bases; junction bases outside the gene matches: 7. This CDR3 has 14 residues. CDR3 in amino acids: CASSRPGTSETQYF. CDR3 sequence (DNA): TGTGCCAGCAGTCGCCCCGGGACTAGTGAGACCCAGTACTTC.

This clonotype was picked up many times. The chain uses TRBV7-9 and TRBJ1-1; D gene uncertain. Trimming left V 1 base short and J 2 bases short, with 11 bases between. Germline values: CDR1 SEHNR, CDR2 FQNEAQ (reference sequence). This CDR3 is built from 15 residues. The CDR3 region has the DNA TGTGCCAGCAGCTTAGGAGGGATCTCAAACACTGAAGCTTTCTTT. Residues: CASSLGGISNTEAFF.

A few counts support this clonotype. The chain joins TRBV5-5 to TRBJ1-1; D ambiguous. The CDR3 sequence is 14 residues long. Trimming left V 3 bases short and J 1 base short, with 10 bases between. Germline CDR1 SGHKS, CDR2 YYEKEE (reference sequence). The chain's CDR3 is CASSSRATNTEAFF. In DNA form, the CDR3 reads TGTGCCAGCAGCTCCCGGGCCACGAACACTGAAGCTTTCTTT.

This clonotype was seen more than once but under ten times. Here the CDR3 reads CASSVDSGTSSYEQYF. The DNA of the CDR3 is TGTGCCAGCAGCGTCGACAGCGGTACGAGCTCCTACGAGCAGTACTTC. The chain recombines TRBV5-4 with TRBJ2-7; either TRBD1 or TRBD2 may fit D (5 bases each). V was shortened by 4 bases and J by 0 bases, with 17 bases between the two germline ends. Germline CDR1 SGHNT, CDR2 YYREEE (reference sequence). The CDR3 runs 16 residues.

There are many counts of this clonotype. J is TRBJ1-1 and V is TRBV7-9, with D unclear. Trimming took 3 bases from V and 1 from J, leaving 9 bases between them. Germline lookup yields CDR1 SEHNR and CDR2 FQNEAQ (reference sequence). The CDR3 has 14 amino acids. The CDR3 sequence: CASSLRARNTEAFF. As DNA, the CDR3 is TGTGCCAGCAGCTTGAGGGCGAGGAACACTGAAGCTTTCTTT.

This clonotype came up many times. This chain connects TRBV6-1 to TRBJ1-2; D not resolved. The CDR3 is 13 amino acids. Germline CDR1 and CDR2: MNHNS and SASEGT. V was pared by 1 base and J by 3 bases, with 6 bases between. CDR3 sequence (DNA): TGTGCCAGCAGTGAAGTCGTCCACTATGGCTACACCTTC. It codes for CASSEVVHYGYTF.

This clonotype was detected only a few times. This could be a read error, since a much larger clone is one nucleotide away. The rearrangement links TRBV7-3 to TRBJ2-3; D possibly corresponds to TRBD2 (7 bases). This CDR3 is 14 amino acids long. V was clipped by 1 base and J by 4 bases, with 9 bases between them. The V gene's germline CDR1 is SGHTA and CDR2 FQGTGA. CDR3 coding DNA: TGTGCCAGCAGCTTAAGCGGGGGCGCAGATACGCAGTATTTT. Protein sequence: CASSLSGGADTQYF. The full variable domain, its missing parts supplied by reference TRBV7-3 and TRBJ2-3, is GAGVSQTPSNKVTEKGKYVELRCDPISGHTALYWYRQSLGQGPEFLIYFQGTGAADDSGLPNDRFFAVRPEGSVSTLKIQRTERGDSAVYLCASSLSGGADTQYFGPGTRLTVL.

This clonotype was counted many times. CDR3 nucleotide sequence: TGCGCCAGCAGGCCGGGGGCAGGAACGAATGAAGCTTTCTTT. It codes for CASRPGAGTNEAFF. J is TRBJ1-1 and V is TRBV5-1, with D perhaps matching TRBD1 (6 bases). The CDR3 has 14 amino acids. The germline V gene encodes CDR1 SGHRS and CDR2 YFSETQ. V lost 5 bases, J lost 7 bases, and 18 bases lay in between.

This clonotype was counted only a few times. The CDR3: CASAGAGGRFGELFF. The CDR3 DNA reads as TGTGCCAGCGCCGGGGCGGGGGGGCGTTTCGGGGAGCTGTTTTTT. V usage is TRBV28 and J usage is TRBJ2-2, with 9 bases fitting TRBD2. With 8 bases clipped from V and 7 bases from J, the junction kept 11 bases outside the gene matches. This CDR3 is 15 amino acids long. CDR1 is MDHEN, CDR2 SYDVKM, per germline.

This clonotype was seen ten or more times. The chain employs TRBV5-1 and TRBJ1-1; 7 nucleotides line up with TRBD1. The CDR3 contains 14 residues. The ends lost 3 bases at V and 4 bases at J; junction bases unmatched: 6. The germline CDR1 and CDR2 sequences are SGHRS and YFSETQ. CDR3 bases: TGCGCCAGCAGCTCCGCCTCAGGGGGCACTGAAGCTTTCTTT. Protein product: CASSSASGGTEAFF.